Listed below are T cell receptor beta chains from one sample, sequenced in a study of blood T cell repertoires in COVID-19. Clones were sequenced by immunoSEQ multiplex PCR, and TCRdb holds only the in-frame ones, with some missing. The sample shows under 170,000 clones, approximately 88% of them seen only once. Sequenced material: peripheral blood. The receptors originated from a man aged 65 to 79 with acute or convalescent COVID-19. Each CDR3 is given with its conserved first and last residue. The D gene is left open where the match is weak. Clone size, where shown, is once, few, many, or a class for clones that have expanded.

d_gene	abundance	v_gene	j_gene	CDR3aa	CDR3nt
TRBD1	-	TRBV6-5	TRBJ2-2	CASSPDRGHTGELFF	TGTGCCAGCAGCCCCGACAGGGGCCACACCGGGGAGCTGTTTTTT
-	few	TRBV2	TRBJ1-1	CASSGEERRTEAFF	TGTGCCAGCAGTGGAGAGGAGAGGAGAACTGAAGCTTTCTTT
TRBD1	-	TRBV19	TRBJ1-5	CASSRIAGTGVGQPQHF	TGTGCCAGTAGTAGAATCGCCGGGACAGGGGTAGGGCAGCCCCAGCATTTT
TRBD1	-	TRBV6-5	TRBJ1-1	CASRQGTNTEAFF	TGTGCCAGCAGACAGGGGACGAACACTGAAGCTTTCTTT
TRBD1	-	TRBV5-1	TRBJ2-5	CASSSPRGRETQYF	TGCGCCAGCAGCTCACCCAGGGGGCGGGAGACCCAGTACTTC
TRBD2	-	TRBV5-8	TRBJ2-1	CASSRLAGLSSYNEQFF	TGTGCCAGCAGCCGACTAGCGGGGTTGAGCTCCTACAATGAGCAGTTCTTC
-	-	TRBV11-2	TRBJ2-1	CASSLASYNEQFF	TGTGCCAGCAGCTTAGCTAGCTACAATGAGCAGTTCTTC
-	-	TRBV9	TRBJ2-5	CASSVAGKETQYF	TGTGCCAGCAGCGTAGCAGGAAAAGAGACCCAGTACTTC
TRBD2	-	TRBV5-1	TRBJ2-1	CASSIGGSGSSSSYNEQFF	TGCGCCAGCAGCATTGGCGGTAGCGGGAGTTCTAGCTCCTACAATGAGCAGTTCTTC
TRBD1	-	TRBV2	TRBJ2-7	CASSRTGTNYEQYF	TGTGCCAGCAGTCGGACAGGGACCAACTACGAGCAGTACTTC
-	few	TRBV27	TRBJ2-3	CASSTRGVTDTQYF	TGTGCCAGCAGTACCCGGGGTGTCACAGATACGCAGTATTTT
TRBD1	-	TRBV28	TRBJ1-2	CASSSSQGAFYGYTF	TGTGCCAGCAGTTCAAGTCAGGGGGCCTTTTATGGCTACACCTTC
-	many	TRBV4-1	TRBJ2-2	CASSQFNRDTGELFF	TGCGCCAGCAGCCAATTCAACAGAGACACCGGGGAGCTGTTTTTT
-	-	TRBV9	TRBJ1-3	CASSGPRAPGGGNTIYF	TGTGCCAGCAGCGGCCCCCGGGCCCCCGGAGGAGGAAACACCATATATTTT
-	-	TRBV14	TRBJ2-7	CASSQVGRGSYEQYF	TGTGCCAGCAGCCAGGTCGGCCGGGGATCCTACGAGCAGTACTTC
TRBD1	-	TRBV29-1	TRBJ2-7	CSVRPTGVSYEQYF	TGCAGCGTTCGCCCCACAGGGGTGTCCTACGAGCAGTACTTC
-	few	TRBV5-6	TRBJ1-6	CASSSMVAGQNSPLHF	TGTGCCAGCAGCTCCATGGTTGCGGGTCAGAATTCACCCCTCCACTTT
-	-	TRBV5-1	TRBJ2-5	CASSRTGGEETQYF	TGCGCCAGCAGCCGAACAGGGGGGGAAGAGACCCAGTACTTC
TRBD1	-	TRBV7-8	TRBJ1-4	CASSQNRGEKLFF	TGTGCCAGCAGCCAAAACAGGGGCGAAAAACTGTTTTTT
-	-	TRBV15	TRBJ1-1	CATSRGGGMNTEAFF	TGTGCCACCAGCAGAGGGGGCGGAATGAACACTGAAGCTTTCTTT
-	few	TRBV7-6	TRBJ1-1	CASRGGANTEAFF	TGTGCCAGCAGGGGTGGGGCGAACACTGAAGCTTTCTTT
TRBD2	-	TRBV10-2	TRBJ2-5	CASSVSSGAQETQYF	TGCGCCAGCAGTGTTTCTAGCGGGGCCCAAGAGACCCAGTACTTC
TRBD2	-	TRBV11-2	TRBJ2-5	CASSSSQRGVYQETQYF	TGTGCCAGCAGCTCTTCTCAGCGGGGAGTATACCAAGAGACCCAGTACTTC
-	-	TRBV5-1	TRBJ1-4	CASSLDPATNEKLFF	TGCGCCAGCAGCTTGGATCCTGCAACTAATGAAAAACTGTTTTTT
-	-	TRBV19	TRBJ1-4	CASSISPGRVTATNEKLFF	TGTGCCAGTAGTATATCCCCTGGCAGGGTGACGGCAACTAATGAAAAACTGTTTTTT
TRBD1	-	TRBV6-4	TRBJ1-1	CASSLTGGSMNTEAFF	TGTGCCAGCAGTCTGACAGGGGGCTCCATGAACACTGAAGCTTTCTTT
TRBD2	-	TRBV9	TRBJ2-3	CASSAASGRAEDTQYF	TGTGCCAGCAGCGCGGCTAGCGGGAGGGCCGAGGATACGCAGTATTTT
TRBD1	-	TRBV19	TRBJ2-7	CASSGTGGLEQYF	TGTGCCAGTAGTGGGACAGGGGGCCTCGAGCAGTACTTC
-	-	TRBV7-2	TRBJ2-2	CASSSGNTGELFF	TGTGCCAGCAGCTCAGGCAACACCGGGGAGCTGTTTTTT
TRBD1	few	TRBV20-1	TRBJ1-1	CSASDPRGREDTEAFF	TGCAGTGCTAGTGATCCCAGGGGGCGTGAGGACACTGAAGCTTTCTTT
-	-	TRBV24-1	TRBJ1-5	CATSDERSNQPQHF	TGTGCCACCAGTGATGAACGGAGCAATCAGCCCCAGCATTTT
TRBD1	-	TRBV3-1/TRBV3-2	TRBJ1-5	CASSQGGQGSQPQHF	TGTGCCAGCAGCCAAGGGGGACAGGGCTCTCAGCCCCAGCATTTT
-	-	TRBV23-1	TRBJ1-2	CASSQSEGGENRYGYTF	TGCGCCAGCAGTCAATCGGAAGGAGGGGAAAATCGCTATGGCTACACCTTC
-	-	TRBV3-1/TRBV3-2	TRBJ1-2	CASSQQAVNYGYTF	TGTGCCAGCAGCCAACAGGCAGTTAACTATGGCTACACCTTC
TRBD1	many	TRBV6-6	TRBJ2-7	CASSREPTGTGYYEQYF	TGTGCCAGCAGTCGAGAACCTACCGGGACAGGGTACTACGAGCAGTACTTC
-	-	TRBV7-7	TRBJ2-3	CASSPQGQSTDTQYF	TGTGCTAGCAGCCCCCAGGGGCAGAGCACAGATACGCAGTATTTT
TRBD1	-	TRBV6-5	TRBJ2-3	CASSYRRARQGDTQYF	TGTGCCAGCAGTTATCGGCGGGCAAGACAGGGAGATACGCAGTATTTT